These 5 T cell receptor beta chains were sequenced from one sample in a study of blood T cell repertoires in COVID-19. Using immunoSEQ multiplex PCR, the repertoire was profiled, and TCRdb retains in-frame clones only, with some absent. The data show approximately 150,000 clones, about nine tenths seen once. Source material: PBMCs or T cells enriched from blood (not recorded which). Receptor source: a woman in her 40s who had been exposed to COVID-19.

V gene TRBV9 combines with J gene TRBJ1-2; D possibly corresponds to TRBD1 (5 bases). Germline V gene sequence: CDR1 SGDLS, CDR2 YYNGEE. Trimming took off 0 bases at V and 4 bases at J, with 13 bases between the two ends. The CDR3 spans 15 residues. The CDR3 loop reads CASSVDGRAIYGYTF. CDR3 bases: TGTGCCAGCAGCGTAGATGGCAGGGCTATCTATGGCTACACCTTC.

This clone was observed a handful of times. This chain uses TRBV28 with TRBJ1-5; D is uncertain. V was cut by 6 bases and J by 0 bases, with 9 bases left in between. CDR1 is MDHEN and CDR2 is SYDVKM in the germline V gene. CDR3 size: 14 residues. CDR3: CASSPSYSNQPQHF. Here the CDR3 DNA reads TGTGCCAGCAGCCCATCCTATAGCAATCAGCCCCAGCATTTT.

A few counts support this clone. The chain uses TRBV19 and TRBJ1-1; tentative D call: TRBD1 (5 bases). V shed 1 base and J shed 1 base, with 16 bases lying between them. The germline CDR1 and CDR2 sequences are LNHDA and SQIVND (reference sequence). This CDR3 is 17 amino acids long. CDR3: CASSIVGGGTENTEAFF. The CDR3 nucleotides read TGTGCCAGTAGTATAGTGGGGGGTGGCACAGAGAACACTGAAGCTTTCTTT. The whole variable domain, remainder taken from reference TRBV19 and TRBJ1-1, is DGGITQSPKYLFRKEGQNVTLSCEQNLNHDAMYWYRQDPGQGLRLIYYSQIVNDFQKGDIAEGYSVSREKKESFPLTVTSAQKNPTAFYLCASSIVGGGTENTEAFFGQGTRLTVV.

This CDR3 is CASSQTGRSGSETQYF. The CDR3 DNA reads TGTGCCAGCAGTCAAACAGGGCGGTCGGGTTCGGAGACCCAGTACTTC. The gene calls are TRBV28 and TRBJ2-5, with TRBD1 as a possible D gene (6 bases). Per the germline V gene, CDR1 is MDHEN and CDR2 is SYDVKM. V was trimmed by 5 bases and J by 5 bases, leaving 21 bases between them. The CDR3 consists of 16 residues.

V usage is TRBV28 and J usage is TRBJ1-2; D is unresolved. The CDR3 contains 14 residues. V lost 6 bases to trimming and J lost 7 bases, with 18 bases between them. The V gene's germline CDR1 is MDHEN and CDR2 SYDVKM. The CDR3 sequence: CASRDSEIPSGYTF. As DNA, the CDR3 is TGTGCCAGCAGGGACTCCGAGATCCCTAGTGGCTACACCTTC.